This entry is about one TCR beta chain. This record belongs to a study of T cell changes during pregnancy in multiple sclerosis. The V and J ends lost 4 bases and 4 bases, in that order; junction bases with no gene match: 5. The CDR3 runs to 15 residues. CDR1 and CDR2 (germline): SGHNT, YYREEE (reference sequence). The data were produced by immunoSEQ multiplex PCR, yet TCRdb's version contains in-frame clones alone and is incomplete. The data hold 55,000 to 75,000 clones, with 91% observed a single time. Sequencing was performed on peripheral blood, taken after pregnancy. This sequence joins TRBV5-4 and TRBJ1-6, with 7 nucleotides matching TRBD1. The TCR originated in a female donor in good health, enrolled as a control in a pregnancy study. The CDR3 DNA sequence: TGTGCCAGCAGCCCGGCGGGACAGTATAATTCACCCCTCCACTTT. Amino acids: CASSPAGQYNSPLHF.